The rows below give T cell receptor beta chains drawn from one sample of a study of tumor-infiltrating lymphocytes in localized non-small cell lung cancer. Profiling relied on immunoSEQ multiplex PCR, and the TCRdb table lists in-frame clones only, not all of them. Among about 14,000 clones listed, around 70% were seen once. The sequenced sample was uninvolved lung tissue not adjacent to the tumor. These receptors originate from a human donor with non-small cell lung cancer. Both conserved end residues are part of each CDR3. D genes are given only for firm matches. Size is omitted from some rows. Given values are once, few, many or a class for expanded clones.

>TRBJ2-7|NA|TRBD2|TRBV7-9
TGTGCCAGCAGCAGGACGGCTAGCGGGAGGTCTGGGACCGGCGAGCAGTACTTC
CASSRTASGRSGTGEQYF
>TRBJ2-5|NA|NA|TRBV11-3
TGTGCCAGCAGCTTTTTAGAGACCCAGTACTTC
CASSFLETQYF
>TRBJ1-3|NA|TRBD1|TRBV30
TGTGCCTGGGCAACAGGGGGCATACCTGGAAACACCATATATTTT
CAWATGGIPGNTIYF
>TRBJ1-2|few|NA|TRBV5-6
TGTGCCAGCAGCTTGCAGGGACCCTCTGGCTACACCTTC
CASSLQGPSGYTF
>TRBJ1-1|few|TRBD1|TRBV9
TGTGCCAGCAGCACTCAGGGGGACGCTGAAGCTTTCTTT
CASSTQGDAEAFF
>TRBJ2-1|NA|TRBD2|TRBV11-2
TGTGCCAGCAGCTTAGGGGGACTAGCGGGATCAAAAGTATACAATGAGCAGTTCTTC
CASSLGGLAGSKVYNEQFF
>TRBJ2-2|NA|NA|TRBV30
TGTGCCTGGAGTATTTGGAACACCGGGGAGCTGTTTTTT
CAWSIWNTGELFF
>TRBJ2-2|NA|NA|TRBV28
TGTGCCAGCAAACTGGAGTTTAGCACCGGGGAGCTGTTTTTT
CASKLEFSTGELFF
>TRBJ1-4|once|NA|TRBV2
TGTGCCAGCAGTGAAGAGGGAAACTTAATTAATGAAAAACTGTTTTTT
CASSEEGNLINEKLFF
>TRBJ1-2|NA|NA|TRBV7-9
TGTGCCAGCAGCTTAGCTTCGGGGGGATCTGCTGGCTACACCTTC
CASSLASGGSAGYTF
>TRBJ2-5|NA|NA|TRBV5-6
TGTGCCAGCAGCTTGTGGTCAGGGATTCTCCAAGAGACCCAGTACTTC
CASSLWSGILQETQYF
>TRBJ1-5|NA|TRBD1|TRBV5-8
TGTGCCAGCAACCGAATCACAGGGGTTAGCAATCAGCCCCAGCATTTT
CASNRITGVSNQPQHF
>TRBJ1-6|NA|NA|TRBV4-2
TGTGCCAGCAGCCAAGAGAGGGACGGGGACCTCCACTTT
CASSQERDGDLHF
>TRBJ1-2|NA|TRBD1|TRBV7-8
TGTGCCAGCAGCCTCAACCGGGACAGCTCTAACTATGGCTACACCTTC
CASSLNRDSSNYGYTF
>TRBJ2-1|NA|TRBD1|TRBV6-5
TGTGCCAGCAGAACAGGGGCACCTTACAATGAGCAGTTCTTC
CASRTGAPYNEQFF
>TRBJ1-6|NA|NA|TRBV15
TGTGCCACCAGGGGCCAGGCTAATTCACCCCTCCACTTT
CATRGQANSPLHF
>TRBJ1-6|NA|TRBD1|TRBV7-6
TGTGCCAGCAGCGTTACCGGGACAGGGCCCCCCAATAATTCACCCCTCCACTTT
CASSVTGTGPPNNSPLHF
>TRBJ2-7|NA|NA|TRBV14
TGTGCCAGCAGCCAAGGGAGGTGGACGCCGAGCTCCTACGAGCAGTACTTC
CASSQGRWTPSSYEQYF
>TRBJ1-5|NA|TRBD1|TRBV12-5
TGTGCTAGTGGCCTAGGACAGGGGGCTATGAGCAATCAGCCCCAGCATTTT
CASGLGQGAMSNQPQHF
>TRBJ1-2|NA|NA|TRBV30
TGTGCCTGGAGTGTAACCTCCGATGGCTACACCTTC
CAWSVTSDGYTF
>TRBJ2-7|NA|TRBD2|TRBV7-2
TGTGCCAGCAGCTTAGGGGGTAGCGGGAGAAGGTTCTACGAGCAGTACTTC
CASSLGGSGRRFYEQYF
>TRBJ1-1|NA|TRBD1|TRBV30
TGTGCCTGGAGTGGGGACAGCGGGATGAACACTGAAGCTTTCTTT
CAWSGDSGMNTEAFF
>TRBJ2-7|NA|NA|TRBV5-6
TGTGCCAGCAGACCACAGGAAATCTACGAGCAGTACTTC
CASRPQEIYEQYF
>TRBJ2-7|NA|NA|TRBV10-1
TGCGCCAGCATAAAAAGAGGGGACTCCCGCGACGAGCAGTACTTC
CASIKRGDSRDEQYF
>TRBJ2-3|NA|TRBD1|TRBV5-1
TGCGCCAGCAGCTCAGGACAGGGCGGCCGGGATACGCAGTATTTT
CASSSGQGGRDTQYF
>TRBJ2-1|NA|NA|TRBV19
TGTGCCAGTAAGGACAGCCAAGTCGGCAATGAGCAGTTCTTC
CASKDSQVGNEQFF
>TRBJ1-1|few|TRBD1|TRBV28
TGTGCCAGCACCCATAGACAGGGCGGAATCACTGAAGCTTTCTTT
CASTHRQGGITEAFF
>TRBJ2-6|NA|TRBD2|TRBV18
TGTGCCAGCTCACCACCGAGACTAGCGGGCTCTGGGGCCAACGTCCTGACTTTC
CASSPPRLAGSGANVLTF
>TRBJ2-1|medium-sized|NA|TRBV19
TGTGCCAGTAGTATTGGACTTTTCTTTGAGCAGTTCTTC
CASSIGLFFEQFF
>TRBJ1-1|few|NA|TRBV6-5
TGTGCCAGCAGTCAACGCAGGGGTACTGAAGCTTTCTTT
CASSQRRGTEAFF
>TRBJ1-4|NA|NA|TRBV30
TGTGCCTGGAGTGGCGGGACCGTCACTGAAAAACTGTTTTTT
CAWSGGTVTEKLFF
>TRBJ2-5|NA|TRBD2|TRBV7-9
TGTGCCAGCAGCTTAGTAACTAGCGGAAAAGAGACCCAGTACTTC
CASSLVTSGKETQYF
>TRBJ2-5|NA|TRBD2|TRBV2
TGTGCCAGCAGTGGGGCGGGGGGGTCAGAGACCCAGTACTTC
CASSGAGGSETQYF
>TRBJ2-3|NA|TRBD1|TRBV4-1
TGCGCCAGCAGCCAACCATATACAGGGGACGGGGCGTGGGGCCGAGATACGCAGTATTTT
CASSQPYTGDGAWGRDTQYF
>TRBJ2-7|medium-sized|TRBD2|TRBV13
TGTGCCAGCAGCTTGACTAGCGGGGGCCTCACCGCCGAGCAGTACTTC
CASSLTSGGLTAEQYF
>TRBJ1-1|NA|NA|TRBV2
TGTGCCAGCCGCCGGGACGGGGACACTGAAGCTTTCTTT
CASRRDGDTEAFF
>TRBJ2-2|NA|NA|TRBV13
TGTGCCCAGAGGGCTCGGGACACCGGGGAGCTGTTTTTT
CAQRARDTGELFF
>TRBJ2-7|NA|NA|TRBV7-9
TGTGCCAGCAGCTTTGCCGGAGGGGGGGAGCAGTACTTC
CASSFAGGGEQYF